This T cell receptor beta chain is from a study of T cell repertoires in cytomegalovirus infection. On the study more broadly: The public TCR beta signatures pointed to both CMV infection and matching HLA type.

CDR3 size: 16 residues. Germline assignment: CDR1 SGHTA and CDR2 FQGNSA. V was trimmed by 1 base and J by 0 bases, leaving 11 bases between them. Study-wide findings and caveats: Cumulative public TCR beta family frequency identified CMV carriers with the relevant HLA. Predominance within the ex vivo response was attributable to HLA-C-restricted CMV-specific TCR beta clonotypes.

This clonotype was counted once. What it recognizes is unknown. This may be a read error, as it is one base from a much larger clone. TCRdb analysed the reads with MiXCR anew, one entry per CDR3 protein. The top ten clones hold under 8.5% of a sample with 630,000 or so distinct CDR3 sequences, 20% to 25% of them seen once. This TCR was recovered from a human donor in good health (CMV status not recorded). Some clones in this sample may be carry-over from other donors' samples. The chain joins TRBV7-2 to TRBJ2-3; D not resolved. The sample comprised CD8+ T cells from PBMCs. The CDR3 protein is CASSLVVLSSTDTQYF. For the CDR3, the DNA is TGTGCCAGCAGCTTAGTTGTCTTATCTAGCACAGATACGCAGTATTTT. The full variable domain, rest sourced from reference TRBV7-2 and TRBJ2-3, is GAGVSQSPSNKVTEKGKDVELRCDPISGHTALYWYRQSLGQGLEFLIYFQGNSAPDKSGLPSDRFSAERTGGSVSTLTIQRTQQEDSAVYLCASSLVVLSSTDTQYFGPGTRLTVL.